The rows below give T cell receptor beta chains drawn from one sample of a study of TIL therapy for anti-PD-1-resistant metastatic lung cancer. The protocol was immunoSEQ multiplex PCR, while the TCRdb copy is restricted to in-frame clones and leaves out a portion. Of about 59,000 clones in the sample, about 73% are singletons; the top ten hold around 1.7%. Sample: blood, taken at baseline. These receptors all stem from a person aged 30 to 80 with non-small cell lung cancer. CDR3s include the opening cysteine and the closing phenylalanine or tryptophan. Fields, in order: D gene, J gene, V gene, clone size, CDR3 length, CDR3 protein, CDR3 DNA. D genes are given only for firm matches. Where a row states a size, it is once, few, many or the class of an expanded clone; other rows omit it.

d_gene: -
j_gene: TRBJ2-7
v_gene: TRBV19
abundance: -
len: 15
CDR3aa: CASSISGRGSYEQYF
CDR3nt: TGTGCCAGTAGTATATCCGGCAGGGGAAGCTACGAGCAGTACTTC

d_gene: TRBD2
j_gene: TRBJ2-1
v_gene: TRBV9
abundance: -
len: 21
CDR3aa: CASSVNTPGLAGGYSYNEQFF
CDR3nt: TGTGCCAGCAGCGTAAATACCCCGGGACTAGCGGGGGGGTATTCCTACAATGAGCAGTTCTTC

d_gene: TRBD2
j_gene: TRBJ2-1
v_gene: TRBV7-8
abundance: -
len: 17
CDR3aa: CASSPGLAGLRGNEQFF
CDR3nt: TGTGCCAGCAGCCCGGGACTAGCGGGGCTCCGCGGGAATGAGCAGTTCTTC

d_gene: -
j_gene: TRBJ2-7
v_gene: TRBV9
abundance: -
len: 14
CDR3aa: CASSVVGSSYEQYF
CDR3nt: TGTGCCAGCAGCGTGGTCGGGAGCTCCTACGAGCAGTACTTC

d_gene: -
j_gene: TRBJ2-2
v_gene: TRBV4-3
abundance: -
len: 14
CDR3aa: CASSQIRGSGELFF
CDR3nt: TGCGCCAGCAGCCAAATTCGGGGCTCGGGGGAGCTGTTTTTT

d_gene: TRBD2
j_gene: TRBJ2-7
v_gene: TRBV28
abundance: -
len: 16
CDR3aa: CASSSGGLAATYEQYF
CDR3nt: TGTGCCAGCAGTTCAGGGGGACTAGCGGCAACCTACGAGCAGTACTTC

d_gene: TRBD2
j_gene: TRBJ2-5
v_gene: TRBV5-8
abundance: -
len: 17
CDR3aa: CASSGTGTSGGGETQYF
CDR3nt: TGTGCCAGCAGCGGAACCGGGACTAGCGGGGGTGGAGAGACCCAGTACTTC

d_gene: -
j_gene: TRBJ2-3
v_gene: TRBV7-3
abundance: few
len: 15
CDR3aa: CASSPQGLSTDTQYF
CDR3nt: TGTGCCAGCAGCCCACAGGGCCTAAGCACAGATACGCAGTATTTT

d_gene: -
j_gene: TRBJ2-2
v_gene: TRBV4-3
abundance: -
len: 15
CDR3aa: CASSQEVQQVGELFF
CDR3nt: TGCGCCAGCAGCCAAGAAGTACAACAGGTGGGGGAGCTGTTTTTT

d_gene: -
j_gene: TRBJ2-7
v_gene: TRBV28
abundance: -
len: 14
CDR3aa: CASTIDTSGYEQYF
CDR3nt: TGTGCCAGCACCATTGACACCAGCGGTTACGAGCAGTACTTC

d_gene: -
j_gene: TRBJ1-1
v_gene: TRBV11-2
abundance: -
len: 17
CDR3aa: CASSLTGANKRNTEAFF
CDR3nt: TGTGCCAGCAGCTTAACGGGGGCCAACAAGCGGAACACTGAAGCTTTCTTT

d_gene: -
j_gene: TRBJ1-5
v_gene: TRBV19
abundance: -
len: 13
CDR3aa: CASSIHGNQPQHF
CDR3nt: TGTGCCAGTAGTATACATGGGAATCAGCCCCAGCATTTT

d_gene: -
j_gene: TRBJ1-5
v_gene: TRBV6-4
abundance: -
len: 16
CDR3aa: CASLRDRLYSNQPQHF
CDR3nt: TGTGCCAGCCTTCGGGACCGTTTGTATAGCAATCAGCCCCAGCATTTT

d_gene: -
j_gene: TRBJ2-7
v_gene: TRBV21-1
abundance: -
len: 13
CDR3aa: CASRAGGQYEQYF
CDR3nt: TGTGCCAGCAGGGCGGGAGGGCAGTACGAGCAGTACTTC

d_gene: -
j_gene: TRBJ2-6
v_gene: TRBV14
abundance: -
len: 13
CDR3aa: CASSPSGANVLTF
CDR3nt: TGTGCCAGCAGTCCTTCTGGGGCCAACGTCCTGACTTTC

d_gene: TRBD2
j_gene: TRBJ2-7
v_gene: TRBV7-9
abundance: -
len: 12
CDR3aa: CASSKGGNEQYF
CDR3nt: TGTGCCAGCAGCAAGGGAGGGAACGAGCAGTACTTC

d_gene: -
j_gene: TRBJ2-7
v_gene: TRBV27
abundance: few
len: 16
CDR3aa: CASSFLVSRGTYEQYF
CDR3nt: TGTGCCAGCAGTTTCCTCGTGAGCCGGGGAACCTACGAGCAGTACTTC

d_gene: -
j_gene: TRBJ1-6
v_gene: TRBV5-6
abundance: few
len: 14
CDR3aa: CASSLLPATSPLHF
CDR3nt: TGTGCCAGCAGCCTTCTTCCTGCCACTTCACCCCTCCACTTT

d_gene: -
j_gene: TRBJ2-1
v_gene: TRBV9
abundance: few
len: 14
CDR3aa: CASSVASLDNEQFF
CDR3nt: TGTGCCAGCAGCGTAGCTAGCCTAGATAATGAGCAGTTCTTC

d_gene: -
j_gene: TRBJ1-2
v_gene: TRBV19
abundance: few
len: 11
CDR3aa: CASRGNYGYTF
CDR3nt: TGTGCCAGTCGCGGAAACTATGGCTACACCTTC

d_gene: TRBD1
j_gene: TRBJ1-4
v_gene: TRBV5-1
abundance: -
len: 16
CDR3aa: CASTGQGAGANEKLFF
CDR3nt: TGCGCCAGCACAGGACAGGGGGCTGGAGCTAATGAAAAACTGTTTTTT

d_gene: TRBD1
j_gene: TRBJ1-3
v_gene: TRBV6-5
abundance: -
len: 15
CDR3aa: CASRDPGGAGNTIYF
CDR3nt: TGTGCCAGCAGGGACCCAGGGGGAGCTGGAAACACCATATATTTT

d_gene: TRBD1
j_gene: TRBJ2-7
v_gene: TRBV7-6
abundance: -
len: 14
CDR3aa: CASSLGDSYYEQYF
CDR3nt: TGTGCCAGCAGCTTAGGGGACAGCTACTACGAGCAGTACTTC

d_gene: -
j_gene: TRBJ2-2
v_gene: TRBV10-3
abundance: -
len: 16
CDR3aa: CAISESTRGKTGELFF
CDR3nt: TGTGCCATCAGTGAGTCTACGCGGGGAAAAACCGGGGAGCTGTTTTTT

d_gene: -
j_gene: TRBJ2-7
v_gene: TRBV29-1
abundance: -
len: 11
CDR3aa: CSGTESYEQYF
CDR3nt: TGCAGCGGGACGGAGTCCTACGAGCAGTACTTC

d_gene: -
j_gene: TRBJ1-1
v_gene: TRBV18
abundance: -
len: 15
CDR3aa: CASSPRLEGNTEAFF
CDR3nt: TGTGCCAGCTCACCAAGGCTGGAGGGGAACACTGAAGCTTTCTTT

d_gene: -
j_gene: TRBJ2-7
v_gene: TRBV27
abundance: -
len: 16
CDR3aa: CASSQDLGLIPYEQYF
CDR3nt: TGTGCCAGCAGTCAGGACCTCGGACTGATACCCTACGAGCAGTACTTC

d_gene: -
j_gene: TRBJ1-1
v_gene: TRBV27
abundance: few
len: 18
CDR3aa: CASGTPPSPGGINTEAFF
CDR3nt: TGTGCCAGCGGTACTCCGCCTAGTCCCGGGGGGATAAACACTGAAGCTTTCTTT

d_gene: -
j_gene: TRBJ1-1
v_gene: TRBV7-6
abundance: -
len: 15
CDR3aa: CASSLSPGGTTEAFF
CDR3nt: TGTGCCAGCAGCTTATCACCGGGGGGTACCACTGAAGCTTTCTTT

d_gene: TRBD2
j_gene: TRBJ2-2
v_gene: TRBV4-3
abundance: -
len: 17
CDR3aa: CASSQDNWRESAGELFF
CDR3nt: TGCGCCAGCAGCCAAGATAATTGGCGGGAGAGTGCCGGGGAGCTGTTTTTT

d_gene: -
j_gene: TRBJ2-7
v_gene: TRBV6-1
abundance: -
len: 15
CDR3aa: CASSPFRVGSYEQYF
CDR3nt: TGTGCCAGCAGCCCGTTTAGAGTGGGCTCCTACGAGCAGTACTTC

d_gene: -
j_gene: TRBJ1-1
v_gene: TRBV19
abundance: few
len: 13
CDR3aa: CASSLQGGTEAFF
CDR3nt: TGTGCCAGTAGTCTCCAGGGTGGCACTGAAGCTTTCTTT

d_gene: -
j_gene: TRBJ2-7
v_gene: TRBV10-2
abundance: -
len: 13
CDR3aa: CASTRTEGSEQYF
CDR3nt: TGCGCCAGCACCAGGACCGAGGGCTCCGAGCAGTACTTC